The following is a T cell receptor beta chain sequence with its context. This clone was observed at least ten times. Its antigen is unknown. Base qualities are not recorded, but no much larger clone differs from it by a single base. Each donor gave one peripheral blood draw, roughly 0.12 L on average, collected into heparinised tubes. Using a panel that included CD45RO, CCR7, CD25, CD127, CD95 and CD27, naive, central memory, regulatory and stem cell-like memory CD4+ T cells were sorted on a BD FACSAria II. Purity was above 98% for every sorted population. PBMCs were separated immediately by Lymphoprep density gradient centrifugation and were stained directly, without being cultured. Samples were stained and sorted in pairs, with one healthy donor and one patient per experiment, so that batch effects were minimized. These data come from a study of beta chain features in type 1 diabetes listed by TCRdb under 2018. The study in broad terms: Patients and healthy donors did not differ in mean age, gender distribution, total cell number or subset yield. A total of 85 million to 140 million sorted cells were examined across all samples, and the number of cells per subset was strongly correlated with RNA yield. In the study, TCRB repertoires of sorted circulating CD4+ T cell subsets from recently diagnosed type 1 diabetes patients were compared with those of matched healthy donors. Naive and central memory subsets were obtained from all 28 donors, but regulatory and stem cell-like memory subsets were isolated from only 8 patients and roughly 8 healthy donors.

Here is what the overall study found, with its caveats: Shorter templates might be favored by PCR, yet because patient and control samples were amplified and corrected together, any such skew would affect both groups equally. Naive, central memory and regulatory TCRB repertoires appeared to be more similar among patients than among healthy donors. Sequencing cDNA rather than genomic DNA could over-represent highly expressing activated cells, although activation and CD3 levels did not differ between groups. At VDJ recombination sites, type 1 diabetes patients had fewer insertions and more deleted nucleotides, which implies abnormalities in thymic rearrangement. A moderate but significant shortening of TCRB CDR3 length was observed in type 1 diabetes patients in all four CD4+ subsets. HLA sub-analyses involved small numbers of individuals, so any influence of HLA type on TCRB rearrangement remained unresolved.

The High Capacity cDNA Reverse Transcription Kit was used to reverse transcribe all of the isolated RNA, meaning that expressed TCRB transcripts were what got sequenced. Naive, central memory and regulatory T cell samples underwent deep immunoSEQ sequencing, averaging about 3.57 million total reads per sample. Sorted cells were lysed in RLT buffer and RNA was extracted with DNase-treated RNeasy Micro or Mini kits, depending on cell number. Each cell subset was processed separately to prevent cross-contamination, with patient and healthy donor samples processed together. The immunoSEQ multiplex PCR was used to amplify TCRB sequences from cDNA, generating 87-bp fragments that spanned the CDR3 region. Sequencing of the amplicons was done on the Illumina HiSeq platform. Per the original workflow: Synthetic template baselines were used to correct PCR bias computationally, reads within Hamming distance 2 were collapsed together, and singletons that could not be merged were discarded. Reads were aligned to IMGT to assign V, D and J genes, CDR3 length, and insertions or deletions at six rearrangement sites. Within each subset, clonotype counts were normalized to sorted cell number, after which true diversity and Gini coefficients were computed with the tcR R package. The overlap coefficient, calculated on TCRB nucleotide sequences, was used to measure repertoire sharing. TCRdb's version of the immuneACCESS table is confined to in-frame rearrangements and falls short of the full clone set. An unresolved V gene accounts for under half of the shortfall where checked; the remainder is of unknown origin. That table is the source of V, J and clone size, and D and trimming were worked out from the DNA. Counted in this sample were about 120,000 clones; 15% to 20% of them appeared once. The ten largest clonotypes hold 2% to 3% of the sample.

The specimen was central memory CD4+ T cells from blood. The receptor was derived from a man aged 18 to 30 with type 1 diabetes.

The CDR3 amino acid sequence is: CASSLAGTGEYNEQFF. The DNA sequence follows: TGTGCCAGCAGCTTAGCCGGGACAGGGGAATACAATGAGCAGTTCTTC. The chain uses TRBV5-4 and TRBJ2-1; the junction holds 10 bases that match TRBD1. CDR3 length: 16 amino acids, cysteine to phenylalanine. Here the CDR3 DNA is all that survives: 48 bases in frame from base 1. V is trimmed back by 2 bases and J by 4 bases, and the junction contains 6 bases that no gene match accounts for. Via the germline V gene (reference sequence), CDR1 is SGHNT and CDR2 YYREEE.